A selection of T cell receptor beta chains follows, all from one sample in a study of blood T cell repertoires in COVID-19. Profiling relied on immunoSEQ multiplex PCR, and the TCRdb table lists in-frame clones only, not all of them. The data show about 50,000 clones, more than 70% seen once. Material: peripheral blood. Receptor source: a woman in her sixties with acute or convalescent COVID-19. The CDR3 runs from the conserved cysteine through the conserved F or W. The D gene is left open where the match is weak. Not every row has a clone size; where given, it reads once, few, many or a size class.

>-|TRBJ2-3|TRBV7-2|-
TGTGCCAGCAGCAGCTGGGACACCTCCACAGATACGCAGTATTTT
CASSSWDTSTDTQYF
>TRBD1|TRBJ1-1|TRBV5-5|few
TGTGCCAGCAGCTCCGGGACAGGGGTTAGAAACACTGAAGCTTTCTTT
CASSSGTGVRNTEAFF
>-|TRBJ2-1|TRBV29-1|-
TGCAGCGTCCGGCAGCGCGCCAATGAGCAGTTCTTC
CSVRQRANEQFF
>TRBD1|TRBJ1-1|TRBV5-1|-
TGCGCCAGCAGCCAACAGGGGGCTAACACTGAAGCTTTCTTT
CASSQQGANTEAFF
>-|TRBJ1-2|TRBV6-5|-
TGTGCCAGCAGGGTACTGGGGAGCTATGGCTACACCTTC
CASRVLGSYGYTF
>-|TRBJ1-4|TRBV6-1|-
TGTGCCAGCAGTGAAGGGCCCGCCGAAAAACTGTTTTTT
CASSEGPAEKLFF
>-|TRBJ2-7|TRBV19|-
TGTGCCAGTAGTATGACAGCTAGGGCCTACGAGCAGTACTTC
CASSMTARAYEQYF
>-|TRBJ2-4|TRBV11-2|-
TGTGCCAGCTCGCCGGCAGCGCTAGCCAAAAACATTCAGTACTTC
CASSPAALAKNIQYF
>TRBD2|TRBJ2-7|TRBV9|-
TGTGCCAGCAGCGTGCGTCCCGGGACTACGGACGAGCAGTACTTC
CASSVRPGTTDEQYF
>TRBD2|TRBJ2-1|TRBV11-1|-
TGTGCCAGCAGCCCTGGGACTAGCTCCTACAATGAGCAGTTCTTC
CASSPGTSSYNEQFF
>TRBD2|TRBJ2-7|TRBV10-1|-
TGCGCCAGCAGTACTAGCGACTACGAGCAGTACTTC
CASSTSDYEQYF
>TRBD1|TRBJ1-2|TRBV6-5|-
TGTGCCAGCAGGGGGACAGACTATGGCTACACCTTC
CASRGTDYGYTF
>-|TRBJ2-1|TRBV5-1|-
TGCGCCAGTACCAGCGGGACAGGCTACAATGAGCAGTTCTTC
CASTSGTGYNEQFF
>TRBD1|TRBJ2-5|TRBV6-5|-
TGTGCCAGCAGTACTACCGGGACAGGGGTAGAGACCCAGTACTTC
CASSTTGTGVETQYF
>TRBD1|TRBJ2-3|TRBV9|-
TGTGCCAGCAGCTTCCGGACAGGGGATACGCAGTATTTT
CASSFRTGDTQYF
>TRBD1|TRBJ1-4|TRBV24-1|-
TGTGCCACCAGTGACTCAACAGGGGCGGGTGAAAAACTGTTTTTT
CATSDSTGAGEKLFF
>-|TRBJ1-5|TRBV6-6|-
TGTGCCAGCAGTCGTGAAGGGGATCAGCCCCAGCATTTT
CASSREGDQPQHF
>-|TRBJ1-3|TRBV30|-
TGTGCCTGGAGCGAGCGGGCCTCTGGAAACACCATATATTTT
CAWSERASGNTIYF
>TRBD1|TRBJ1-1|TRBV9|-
TGTGCCAGCAGCGAGGGGACAGGGGGCTGGGGTGAAGCTTTCTTT
CASSEGTGGWGEAFF
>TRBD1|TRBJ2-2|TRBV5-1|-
TGCGCCAGCAGCTTGGCCGGGACAGGTGGAGTCGGGGAGCTGTTTTTT
CASSLAGTGGVGELFF
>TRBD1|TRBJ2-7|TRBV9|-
TGTGCCAGCAGCGCGGGACAGAAACCCCACGAGCAGTACTTC
CASSAGQKPHEQYF
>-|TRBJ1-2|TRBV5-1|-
TGCGCCAGCCGACAGAGTAACTATGGCTACACCTTC
CASRQSNYGYTF
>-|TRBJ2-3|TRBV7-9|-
TGTGCCAGCAGCCCTATATCGGGGGATACGCAGTATTTT
CASSPISGDTQYF
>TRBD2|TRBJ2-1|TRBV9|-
TGTGCCAGCAGCGCCACGGGACTAGCGTTTGGGCAGTTCTTC
CASSATGLAFGQFF
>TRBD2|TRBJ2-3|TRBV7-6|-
TGTGCCAGCAGCTTGGGACTAGCGGAGACCACAGATACGCAGTATTTT
CASSLGLAETTDTQYF
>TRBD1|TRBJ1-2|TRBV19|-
TGTGCCAGTAGTTCCCGGGACAGGGGGCAGGATGGCTACACCTTC
CASSSRDRGQDGYTF
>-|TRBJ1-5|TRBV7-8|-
TGTGCCAGCAGCTTAAGGCAGGACAATCAGCCCCAGCATTTT
CASSLRQDNQPQHF
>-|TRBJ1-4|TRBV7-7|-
TGTGCCAGCAGCTTAGGAATGGGAGGCGGTGAAAAACTGTTTTTT
CASSLGMGGGEKLFF